This TCR beta chain was captured by sequencing in a study of CD8 T cells in ankylosing spondylitis. This clonotype showed up just once. The antigen is not known. By quantitative 5'-RACE with molecular barcodes, the TCR beta libraries were made. TCRdb ran MiXCR on the 5' RACE reads and lists one entry per CDR3 protein. The sample lists 200,000 to 300,000 distinct CDR3 sequences, 8.6% occurring once. Overall study findings and caveats: Within matched ankylosing spondylitis synovial fluid, disease-linked clones were reportedly significantly enriched. Some motif variants were previously reported in reactive arthritis synovial fluid and blood. Characteristic, it appeared, of ankylosing spondylitis blood was a TCR beta motif of 7 or 8 highly homologous variants.

V was shortened by 4 bases and J by 0 bases, with 7 bases between the two germline ends. The CDR3 has 15 residues. CDR1 and CDR2 (germline): LGHNA, YSLEER. The clonotype originates from a male donor with ankylosing spondylitis or in good health (not recorded which). This chain links TRBV4-3 with TRBJ2-6, with TRBD1 as a possible D gene (5 bases). The specimen sequenced was blood, either unsorted or a sorted T cell fraction (not recorded which). In nucleotides, the CDR3 is TGCGCCAGCAGCCCCGGACACTCTGGGGCCAACGTCCTGACTTTC. Its protein product is CASSPGHSGANVLTF.